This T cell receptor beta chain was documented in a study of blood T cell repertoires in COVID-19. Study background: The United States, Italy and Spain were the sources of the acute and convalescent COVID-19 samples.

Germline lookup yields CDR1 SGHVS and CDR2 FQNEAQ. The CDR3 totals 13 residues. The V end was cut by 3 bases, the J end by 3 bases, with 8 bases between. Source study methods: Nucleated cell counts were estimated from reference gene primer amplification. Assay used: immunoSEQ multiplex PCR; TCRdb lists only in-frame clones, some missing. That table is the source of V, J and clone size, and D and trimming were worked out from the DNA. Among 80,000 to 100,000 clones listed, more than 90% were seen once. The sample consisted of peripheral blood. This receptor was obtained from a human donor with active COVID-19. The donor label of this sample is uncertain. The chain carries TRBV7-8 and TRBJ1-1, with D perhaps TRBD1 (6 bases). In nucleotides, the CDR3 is TGTGCCAGCAGCTTGAAGGGGGACACTGAAGCTTTCTTT. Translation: CASSLKGDTEAFF.